A single T cell receptor beta chain is shown here with its context. The antigen this receptor binds is unknown. No much larger clonotype is one base removed from it; base qualities were not supplied. The sample belongs to a study of blood T cell repertoires in COVID-19 (dated by TCRdb to about 2020). For context, the study as a whole: The collaborator samples originated in the United States, Italy and Spain and spanned the acute and convalescent phases of COVID-19. Samples came from the ongoing ImmuneRACE study (first 160 participants) plus 1,254 subjects from 6 global collaborators. Subjects who had been exposed to COVID-19, were actively infected with it, or had recovered from it provided the deeply sampled blood TCRbeta repertoires that made up the dataset. Sample metadata almost always included a de-identified subject ID, COVID-19 status, age in years and sex. The repertoires were released in a freely available public database intended as a resource for research on the immune response to SARS-CoV-2. Where available, HLA class I and class II types were taken from metadata supplied by the sample provider and were not determined by assay-based typing. The prospective study material was composed of cDNA or gDNA derived from T cells, B-cell-depleted T cells, or PBMCs. What the research found in general, with its limitations: The amount of clinical and demographic metadata varied by source and participant and was provided uncurated.

Participants in the prospective study were aged roughly 18 to 100 years, lived in about two dozen United States geographic areas, and enrolled through a virtual design. In the prospective study, participants were assigned to cohorts based on the clinical history participants reported in a screening survey and a study questionnaire. ImmuneRACE Cohort 3 recovered participants were defined by two consecutive negative NP/OP PCR tests, healthcare professional clearance, or symptom resolution. Mobile phlebotomists in the prospective study collected whole blood, serum and a nasopharyngeal or oropharyngeal swab from every participant. Over an approximately 2-month period, participants in the prospective study had the option of providing additional blood draws and questionnaires. Prospective study blood samples were shipped either frozen or at room temperature before DNA extraction. The immunoSEQ Assay, a bias-controlled multiplex PCR, was used to amplify TCRbeta CDR3 regions from genomic DNA. In the original analysis: The number of nucleated cells in each sample was estimated from the amplification of reference gene primers within the assay. To quantify the absolute abundance of each unique TCRbeta CDR3 rearrangement, sequence reads were collapsed and filtered. For each sample, productive Simpson clonality was calculated by taking the square root of Simpson's diversity index across productive rearrangements. TCRdb mirrors the immuneACCESS table, restricted to in-frame sequences. Some clones are absent from its copies; in checked studies, under half trace to an unresolved V gene, and the reason for the others is unknown. Clonal size and the V and J genes are those of that table, whereas D and trimming came from the DNA. In all, the sample holds some 330,000 clones, and roughly 80% of those were seen once. The top ten clones comprise 5% to 5.5% of the sample.

CDR1 and CDR2 were assigned from the germline V gene as SGHTA and FQGNSA. Trimming costs V 5 bases and J 10 bases, and their ends lie 18 bases apart. Reading from cysteine to phenylalanine, the CDR3 counts 15 amino acids. Only the CDR3 part of the read is kept: 45 bases, read in frame from the first base. This receptor chain uses TRBV7-2 and TRBJ1-6, with the D gene too uncertain to name. The sequencing input was PBMCs or T cells enriched from blood (not recorded which). This receptor was taken from a woman aged 45-60 years who had recovered from COVID-19. The CDR3 protein is CASSPSGHSGSPLHF. The DNA sequence is TGTGCCAGCAGCCCATCGGGTCATTCTGGGTCACCCCTCCACTTT.